This T cell receptor (beta chain) came from a study of blood T cell repertoires in COVID-19. Recovery among Cohort 3 donors was established by two negative PCRs, clearance, or symptom resolution. TCRdb keeps only in-frame clones here, not all; method: immunoSEQ multiplex PCR. The sample gives about 390,000 clones, around 87% of which show up once; approximately 10% is in the top ten. The sequenced material came from PBMCs or T cells enriched from blood (not recorded which). The clonotype comes from a woman in her 50s who had recovered from COVID-19.

The CDR3 reads CASSLRPTDTQYF. DNA for the CDR3: TGTGCCAGCAGTTTGCGGCCCACAGATACGCAGTATTTT. The J gene is TRBJ2-3, the V gene TRBV27; no clear D gene. CDR1 is MNHEY and CDR2 is SMNVEV in the germline V gene (reference sequence). The CDR3 totals 13 residues. Deletions cut 3 bases from V and 2 bases from J, with 6 bases between.